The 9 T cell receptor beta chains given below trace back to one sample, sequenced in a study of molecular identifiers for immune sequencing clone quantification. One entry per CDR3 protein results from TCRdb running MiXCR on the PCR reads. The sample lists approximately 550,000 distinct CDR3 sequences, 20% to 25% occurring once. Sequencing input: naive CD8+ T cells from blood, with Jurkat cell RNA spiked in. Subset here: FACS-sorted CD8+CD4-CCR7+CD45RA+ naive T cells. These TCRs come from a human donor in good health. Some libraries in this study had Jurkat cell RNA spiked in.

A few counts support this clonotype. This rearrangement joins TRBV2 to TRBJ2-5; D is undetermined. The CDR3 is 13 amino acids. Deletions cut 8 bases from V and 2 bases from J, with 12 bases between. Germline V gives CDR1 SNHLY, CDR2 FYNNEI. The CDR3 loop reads CASQPSIQETQYF. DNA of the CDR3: TGTGCCAGCCAACCCTCTATACAAGAGACCCAGTACTTC.

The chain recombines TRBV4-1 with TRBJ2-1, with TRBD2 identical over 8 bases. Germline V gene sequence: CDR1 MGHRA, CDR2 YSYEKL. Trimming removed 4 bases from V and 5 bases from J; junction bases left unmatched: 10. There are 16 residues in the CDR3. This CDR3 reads CASSPTGTRENNEQFF. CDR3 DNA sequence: TGCGCCAGCAGCCCCACTGGGACTAGGGAGAACAATGAGCAGTTCTTC.

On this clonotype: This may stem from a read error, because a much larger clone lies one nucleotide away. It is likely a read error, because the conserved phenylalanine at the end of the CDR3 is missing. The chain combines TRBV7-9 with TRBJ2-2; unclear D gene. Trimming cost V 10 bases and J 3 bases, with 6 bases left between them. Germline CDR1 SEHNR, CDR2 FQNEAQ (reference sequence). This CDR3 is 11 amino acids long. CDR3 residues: CAIGYTGELFL. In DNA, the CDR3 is TGTGCCATTGGATACACCGGGGAGCTGTTTCTT.

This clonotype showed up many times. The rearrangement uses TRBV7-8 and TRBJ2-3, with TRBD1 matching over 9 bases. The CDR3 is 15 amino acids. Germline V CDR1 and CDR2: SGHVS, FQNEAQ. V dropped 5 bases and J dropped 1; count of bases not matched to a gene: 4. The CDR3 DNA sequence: TGTGCCAGCAGCACTAGGACAGGGGGCACAGATACGCAGTATTTT. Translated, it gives CASSTRTGGTDTQYF.

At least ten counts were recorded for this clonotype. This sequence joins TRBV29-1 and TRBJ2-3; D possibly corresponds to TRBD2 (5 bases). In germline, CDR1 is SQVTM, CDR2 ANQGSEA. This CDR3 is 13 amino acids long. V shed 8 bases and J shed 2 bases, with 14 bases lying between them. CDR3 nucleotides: TGCAGCTCCTGGGGAGAGGACACAGATACGCAGTATTTT. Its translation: CSSWGEDTDTQYF.

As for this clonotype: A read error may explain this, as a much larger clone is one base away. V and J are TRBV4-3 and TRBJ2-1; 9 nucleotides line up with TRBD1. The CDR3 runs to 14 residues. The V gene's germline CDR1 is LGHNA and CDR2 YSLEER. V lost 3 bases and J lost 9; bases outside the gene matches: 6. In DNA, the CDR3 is TGCGCCAGCAGCCAGGGACAGGGACTTGGTGAGCAGTTCTTC. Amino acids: CASSQGQGLGEQFF.

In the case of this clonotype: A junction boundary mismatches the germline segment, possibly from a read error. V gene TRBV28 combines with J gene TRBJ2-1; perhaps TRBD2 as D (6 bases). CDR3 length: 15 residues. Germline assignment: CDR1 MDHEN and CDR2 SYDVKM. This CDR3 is CAGRKTTSSYNEQFF. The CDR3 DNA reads TGTGCCGGCAGAAAAACGACTAGCTCCTACAATGAGCAGTTCTTC.

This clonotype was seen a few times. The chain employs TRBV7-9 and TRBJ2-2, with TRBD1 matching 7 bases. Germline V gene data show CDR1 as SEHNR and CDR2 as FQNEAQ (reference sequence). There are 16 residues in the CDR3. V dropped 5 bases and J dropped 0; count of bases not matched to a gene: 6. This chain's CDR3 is CASSPRQGANTGELFF. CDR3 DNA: TGTGCCAGCAGCCCGAGACAGGGCGCGAACACCGGGGAGCTGTTTTTT.

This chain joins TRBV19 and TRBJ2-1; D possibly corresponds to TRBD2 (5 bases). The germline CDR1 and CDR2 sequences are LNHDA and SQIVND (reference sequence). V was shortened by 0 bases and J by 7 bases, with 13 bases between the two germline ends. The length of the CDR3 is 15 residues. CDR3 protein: CASSIETGILNEQFF. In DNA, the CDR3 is TGTGCCAGTAGTATAGAAACCGGGATCCTTAATGAGCAGTTCTTC.